Below, one TCR beta chain is given with its context. Assay: immunoSEQ multiplex PCR; the TCRdb copy retains only in-frame clones and omits some. The sample consists of roughly 20,000 clones, around 87% of them appearing once. Germline V lookup: CDR1 MDHEN, CDR2 SYDVKM. V was clipped by 3 bases and J by 0 bases, with 8 bases between them. The CDR3 extends over 14 amino acids. This sample was included in a study of blood T cell repertoires in COVID-19. The receptor comes from a human donor in a cohort sampled during active COVID-19. The sequencing sample was made of peripheral blood. This chain links TRBV28 with TRBJ2-5, with D possibly matching TRBD2 (5 bases). This CDR3 reads CASSLPGDQETQYF. The CDR3 region has the DNA TGTGCCAGCAGTTTGCCCGGGGACCAAGAGACCCAGTACTTC.